Below are 19 T cell receptor beta chains sequenced from a single sample in a study of blood T cell repertoires in COVID-19. The data were produced by immunoSEQ multiplex PCR, yet TCRdb's version contains in-frame clones alone and is incomplete. The sample includes fewer than 400,000 clones, around 92% seen only once; the top ten take 1.5% to 2%. Sequencing was performed on peripheral blood. The receptors originated from a woman aged 25-40 years with COVID-19, enrolled during active disease.

The V and J genes are TRBV6-5 and TRBJ1-2, with D possibly being TRBD1 (5 bases). Trimming removed 5 bases from V and 0 bases from J, with 13 bases in between. The CDR3 contains 15 residues. In germline, CDR1 is MNHEY, CDR2 SVGAGI. CDR3 coding DNA: TGTGCCAGCAGTAAAACAGGCAACTCTAACTATGGCTACACCTTC. Amino acids: CASSKTGNSNYGYTF.

This clone appeared a few times. The chain combines TRBV6-4 with TRBJ2-7; D remains ambiguous. Germline-derived CDR1 and CDR2 are MRHNA and SNTAGT. V lost 9 bases, J lost 3 bases, and 24 bases lay in between. The CDR3 covers 16 residues. CDR3 sequence reads: CASPLSDSSLFYEQYV. CDR3 nucleotides: TGTGCCAGTCCACTCTCTGACTCCTCCCTCTTCTACGAGCAGTACGTC.

The CDR3 here is CASRLPRDSSGEKLFF. The CDR3 DNA sequence: TGTGCCAGTAGGCTCCCCCGGGACTCCAGCGGTGAAAAACTGTTTTTT. The rearrangement joins TRBV19 to TRBJ1-4, with D tentatively TRBD1 (5 bases). The length of the CDR3 is 16 residues. Germline CDR1 LNHDA, CDR2 SQIVND (reference sequence). Deletions cut 6 bases from V and 7 bases from J, with 21 bases between.

This chain uses TRBV6-1 with TRBJ2-3; 11 bases agree with TRBD2. From germline, CDR1 is MNHNS and CDR2 SASEGT. This CDR3 has 15 residues. Unmatched junction bases numbered 3, after V lost 3 bases and J lost 4 bases. This CDR3 reads CASSEDSGGADTQYF. As DNA, the CDR3 is TGTGCCAGCAGTGAGGATAGCGGGGGGGCAGATACGCAGTATTTT.

The chain joins TRBV9 to TRBJ2-3, with 8 bases matching TRBD1. Germline CDR1 reads SGDLS; CDR2 reads YYNGEE. With V trimmed by 4 bases and J by 6 bases, 10 bases remained unmatched. The CDR3 is 15 residues long. The CDR3 DNA reads TGTGCCAGCAGCCTCGGTCAGGGGGCCATCGATACGCAGTATTTT. As protein: CASSLGQGAIDTQYF.

The chain carries TRBV7-9 and TRBJ1-5, with D unresolved. Deletions cut 1 base from V and 2 bases from J, with 6 bases between. This CDR3 contains 14 residues. Germline V gene sequence: CDR1 SEHNR, CDR2 FQNEAQ (reference sequence). The CDR3 DNA is TGTGCCAGCAGCTTAGGTCAGGGCAATCAGCCCCAGCATTTT. This translates into CASSLGQGNQPQHF.

The chain has TRBV5-4 and TRBJ2-3; 14 nucleotides line up with TRBD2. The trim removed 4 bases at V and 2 bases at J, leaving 6 bases unmatched. Germline V gives CDR1 SGHNT, CDR2 YYREEE (reference sequence). This CDR3 is 17 amino acids long. The CDR3 here is CASSKRLAGGHTDTQYF. The CDR3 nucleotides are TGTGCCAGCAGCAAGAGACTAGCGGGGGGGCACACAGATACGCAGTATTTT.

The chain carries TRBV4-3 and TRBJ2-7; 7 positions agree with TRBD1. The V gene's germline CDR1 is LGHNA and CDR2 YSLEER. The CDR3 runs 13 residues. The V gene end was trimmed by 5 bases and the J gene end by 4 bases; junction bases not matched to a gene: 5. This CDR3 reads CASSSYRGYEQYF. The CDR3 DNA is TGCGCCAGCAGCTCTTACAGGGGTTACGAGCAGTACTTC.

The chain carries TRBV11-3 and TRBJ1-1; D call uncertain. From germline, CDR1 is SGHNT and CDR2 YENEEA. CDR3 size: 14 residues. V was cut by 5 bases and J by 1 base, with 11 bases left in between. CDR3 region: CASSLLEGNTEAFF. DNA for the CDR3: TGTGCCAGCAGCCTCTTGGAGGGGAACACTGAAGCTTTCTTT.

The chain carries TRBV4-1 and TRBJ1-1, with D hard to call. V lost 0 bases and J 1 base, leaving 12 bases between the germline ends. Germline CDR1 reads MGHRA; CDR2 reads YSYEKL. The CDR3 runs to 16 residues. Written as DNA, the CDR3 is TGCGCCAGCAGCCAAGATCCCCCAAACAAGAACACTGAAGCTTTCTTT. The encoded protein is CASSQDPPNKNTEAFF.

The chain combines TRBV7-2 with TRBJ1-5; TRBD1 matches at 9 bases. The CDR3 loop spans 15 amino acids. Per germline, CDR1 SGHTA and CDR2 FQGNSA. After removal of 6 bases from V and 7 bases from J, the junction contained 10 bases not matched to a gene. CDR3 sequence reads: CASSPGTGRGQPQHF. The CDR3 DNA follows: TGTGCCAGCAGTCCCGGGACAGGGAGGGGGCAGCCCCAGCATTTT.

The V gene is TRBV15, the J gene TRBJ1-1; 10 nucleotides agree with TRBD1. V dropped 5 bases and J dropped 2; count of bases not matched to a gene: 8. The CDR3 is 16 amino acids. CDR1 LNHNV and CDR2 YYDKDF come from the germline V gene (reference sequence). CDR3 sequence (DNA): TGTGCCACCAGCCGAGGGACAGGGGCCAAAAACACTGAAGCTTTCTTT. Its translation is CATSRGTGAKNTEAFF.

V usage is TRBV6-1 and J usage is TRBJ1-2; TRBD1 is a possible D gene (5 bases). Trimming shortened V by 2 bases and J by 3 bases, and 22 bases separated the two germline ends. The CDR3 length is 18 residues. CDR1 is MNHNS, CDR2 SASEGT, per germline. This CDR3 is CASSENLRGGGGDYGYTF. The CDR3 bases are TGTGCCAGCAGTGAAAATCTGAGAGGTGGGGGAGGGGACTATGGCTACACCTTC.

The chain combines TRBV5-8 with TRBJ1-5; 8 bases are shared with TRBD1. V lost 4 bases to trimming and J lost 7 bases; unmatched junction nucleotides: 7. Germline-derived CDR1 and CDR2 are SGHTS and YDEGEE. There are 14 residues in the CDR3. In DNA form, the CDR3 reads TGTGCCAGCAGCACCAGGACAGGGCGACAGCCCCAGCATTTT. Translated: CASSTRTGRQPQHF.

The chain joins TRBV7-8 to TRBJ2-5; D may be TRBD2 (6 bases). The CDR3 sequence is 17 residues long. V lost 6 bases and J lost 0, with 20 bases in between. Germline CDR1 is SGHVS and CDR2 is FQNEAQ. The CDR3 coding sequence is TGTGCCAGCAGGTCACCGGGCGGGGTCATGTACCAAGAGACCCAGTACTTC. It is translated as CASRSPGGVMYQETQYF.

The chain links TRBV3-1 (or the pseudogene TRBV3-2) to TRBJ2-7; 10 nucleotides agree with TRBD2. In germline, CDR1 is LGHDT, CDR2 YNNKEL (reference sequence). The CDR3 is 18 amino acids. J was trimmed by 1 base and V by 0 bases; bases with no gene match: 9. DNA for the CDR3: TGTGCCAGCAGCCAAGATGCAGCGGGGGGGCCCGGGTCCTACGAGCAGTACTTC. Translated: CASSQDAAGGPGSYEQYF.

This chain joins TRBV7-9 and TRBJ2-3; 11 nucleotides agree with TRBD1. Germline loops: CDR1 SEHNR, CDR2 FQNEAQ (reference sequence). V shed 5 bases, J shed 3 bases, and the junction held 4 bases outside the gene matches. This CDR3 is built from 15 residues. The CDR3 loop reads CASSLGQGATDTQYF. As DNA, the CDR3 is TGTGCCAGCAGCCTAGGACAGGGGGCAACAGATACGCAGTATTTT.

The rearrangement links TRBV29-1 to TRBJ2-2, with no clear D. The CDR3 spans 14 residues. Germline-derived CDR1 and CDR2 are SQVTM and ANQGSEA. V lost 4 bases and J 0 bases, leaving 9 bases between the germline ends. The CDR3: CSVARSTNTGELFF. Here the CDR3 DNA reads TGCAGCGTTGCCCGGTCGACGAACACCGGGGAGCTGTTTTTT.

On this clone: At one of its ends the junction is not consistent with the germline gene, which may arise from a read error. The CDR3 DNA follows: TGTGCCAGCAGCCAAGAAGGGGACTGGCACCAAGGGACCCAGTACTTC. The encoded protein is CASSQEGDWHQGTQYF. The rearrangement uses TRBV14 and TRBJ2-5; D is perhaps TRBD2 (6 bases). CDR3 size: 16 residues. The V gene's germline CDR1 is SGHDN and CDR2 FVKESK.